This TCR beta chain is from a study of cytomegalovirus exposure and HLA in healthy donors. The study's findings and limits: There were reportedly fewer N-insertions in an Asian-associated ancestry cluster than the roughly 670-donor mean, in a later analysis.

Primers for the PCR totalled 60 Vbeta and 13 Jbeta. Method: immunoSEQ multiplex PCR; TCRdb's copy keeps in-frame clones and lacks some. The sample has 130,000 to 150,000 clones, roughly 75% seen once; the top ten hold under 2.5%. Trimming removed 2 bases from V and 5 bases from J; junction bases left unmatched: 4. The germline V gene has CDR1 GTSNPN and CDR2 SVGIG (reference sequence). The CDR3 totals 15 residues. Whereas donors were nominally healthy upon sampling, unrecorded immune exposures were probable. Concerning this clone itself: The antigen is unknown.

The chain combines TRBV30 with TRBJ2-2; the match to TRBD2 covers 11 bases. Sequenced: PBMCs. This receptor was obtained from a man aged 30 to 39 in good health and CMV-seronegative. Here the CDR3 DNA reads TGTGCCTGGAGTACCGGGACTAGCGGAACCGGGGAGCTGTTTTTT. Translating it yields CAWSTGTSGTGELFF. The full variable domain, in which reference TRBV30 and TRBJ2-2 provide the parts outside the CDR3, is SQTIHQWPATLVQPVGSPLSLECTVEGTSNPNLYWYRQAAGRGLQLLFYSVGIGQISSEVPQNLSASRPQDRQFILSSKKLLLSDSGFYLCAWSTGTSGTGELFFGEGSRLTVL.